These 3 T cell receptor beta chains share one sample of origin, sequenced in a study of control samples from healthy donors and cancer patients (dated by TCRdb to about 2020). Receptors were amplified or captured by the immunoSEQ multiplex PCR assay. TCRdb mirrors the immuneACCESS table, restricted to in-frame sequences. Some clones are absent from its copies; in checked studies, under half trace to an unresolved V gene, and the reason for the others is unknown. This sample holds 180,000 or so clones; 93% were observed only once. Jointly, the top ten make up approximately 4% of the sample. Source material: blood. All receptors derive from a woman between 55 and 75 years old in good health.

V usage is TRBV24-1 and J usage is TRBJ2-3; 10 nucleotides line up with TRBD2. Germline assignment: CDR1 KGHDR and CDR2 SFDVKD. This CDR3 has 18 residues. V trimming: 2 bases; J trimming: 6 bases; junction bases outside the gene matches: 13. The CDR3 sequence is CATSDYLAGALSNDTQYF. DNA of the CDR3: TGTGCCACCAGTGATTACCTAGCGGGGGCCTTATCAAACGATACGCAGTATTTT.

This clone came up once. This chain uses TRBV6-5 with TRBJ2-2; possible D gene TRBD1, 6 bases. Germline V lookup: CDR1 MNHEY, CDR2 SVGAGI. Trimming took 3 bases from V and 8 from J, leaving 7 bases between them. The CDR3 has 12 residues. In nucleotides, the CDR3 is TGTGCCAGCAGTTATAGGGGGGGGGAGCTGTTTTTT. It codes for CASSYRGGELFF.

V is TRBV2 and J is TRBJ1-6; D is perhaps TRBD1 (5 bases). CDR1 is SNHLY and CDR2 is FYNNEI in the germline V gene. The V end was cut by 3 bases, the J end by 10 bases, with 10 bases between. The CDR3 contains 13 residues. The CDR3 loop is CASSDEGNSPLHF. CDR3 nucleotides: TGTGCCAGCAGTGATGAGGGGAACTCACCCCTCCACTTT.